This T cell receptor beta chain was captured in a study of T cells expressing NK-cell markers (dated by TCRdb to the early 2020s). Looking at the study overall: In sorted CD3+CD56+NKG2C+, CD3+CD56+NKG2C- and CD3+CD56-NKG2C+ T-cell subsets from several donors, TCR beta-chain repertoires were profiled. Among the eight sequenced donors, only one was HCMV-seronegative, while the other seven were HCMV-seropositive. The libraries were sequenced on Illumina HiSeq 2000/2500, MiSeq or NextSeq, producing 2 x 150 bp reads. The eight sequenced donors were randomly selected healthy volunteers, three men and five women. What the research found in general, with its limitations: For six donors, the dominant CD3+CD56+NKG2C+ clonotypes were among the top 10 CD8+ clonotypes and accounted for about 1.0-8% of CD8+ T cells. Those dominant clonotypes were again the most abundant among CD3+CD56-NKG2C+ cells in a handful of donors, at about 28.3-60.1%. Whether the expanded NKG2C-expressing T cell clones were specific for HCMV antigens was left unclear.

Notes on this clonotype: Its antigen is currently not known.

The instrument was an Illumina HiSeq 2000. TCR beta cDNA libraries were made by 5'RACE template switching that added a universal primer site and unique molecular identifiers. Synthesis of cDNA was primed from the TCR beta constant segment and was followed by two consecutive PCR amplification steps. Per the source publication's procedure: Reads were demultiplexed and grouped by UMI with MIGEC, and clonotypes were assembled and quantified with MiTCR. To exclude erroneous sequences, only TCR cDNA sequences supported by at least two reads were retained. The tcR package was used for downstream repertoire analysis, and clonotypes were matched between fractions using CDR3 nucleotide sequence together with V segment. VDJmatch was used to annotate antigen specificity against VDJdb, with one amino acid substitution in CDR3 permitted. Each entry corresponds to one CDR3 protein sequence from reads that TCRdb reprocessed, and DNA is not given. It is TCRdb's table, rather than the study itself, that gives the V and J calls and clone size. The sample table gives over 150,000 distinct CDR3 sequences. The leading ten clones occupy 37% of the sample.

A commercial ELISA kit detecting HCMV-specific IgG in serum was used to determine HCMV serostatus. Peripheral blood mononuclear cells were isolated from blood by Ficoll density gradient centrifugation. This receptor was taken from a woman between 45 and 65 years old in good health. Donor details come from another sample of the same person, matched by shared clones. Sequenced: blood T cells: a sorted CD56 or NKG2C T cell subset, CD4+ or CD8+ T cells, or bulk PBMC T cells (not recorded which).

The CDR3 region reads CASSSPSDPTEETQYF. The V gene is TRBV3-1 and the J gene is TRBJ2-5. Its CDR3 holds 16 amino acids, cysteine through phenylalanine. The nucleotide record is missing. As encoded in the germline V gene (reference sequence), CDR1 is LGHDT while CDR2 is YNNKEL.